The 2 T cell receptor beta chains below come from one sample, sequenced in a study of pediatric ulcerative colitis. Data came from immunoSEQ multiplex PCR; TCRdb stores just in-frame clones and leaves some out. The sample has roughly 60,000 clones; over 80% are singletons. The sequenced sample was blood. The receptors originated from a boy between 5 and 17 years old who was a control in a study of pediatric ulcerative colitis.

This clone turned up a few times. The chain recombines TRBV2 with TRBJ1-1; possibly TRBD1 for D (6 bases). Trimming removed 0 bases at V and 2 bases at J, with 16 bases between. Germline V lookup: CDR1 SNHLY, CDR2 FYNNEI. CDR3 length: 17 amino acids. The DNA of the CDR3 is TGTGCCAGCAGTGAAGCGCTTATTCTTGGGGGCAACACTGAAGCTTTCTTT. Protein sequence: CASSEALILGGNTEAFF.

CDR3 amino acids: CSTRGVAGAPYEQYF. The CDR3 DNA reads TGCAGCACCCGAGGGGTAGCGGGGGCCCCCTACGAGCAGTACTTC. This sequence joins TRBV29-1 and TRBJ2-7; 9 bases are shared with TRBD2. V dropped 8 bases and J dropped 2; count of bases not matched to a gene: 13. CDR3 length: 15 residues. The germline V gene encodes CDR1 SQVTM and CDR2 ANQGSEA.